This T cell receptor (beta chain) was retrieved from a study of response to subunit inactivated influenza vaccine. The CDR3 length is 17 residues. The trim removed 5 bases at V and 1 base at J, leaving 10 bases unmatched. CDR1 SGHTA and CDR2 FQGNSA come from the germline V gene. Findings of the study overall: There was a suggestion from the authors that each seasonal influenza vaccination recruits few new T cells.

Details on this clonotype: Its antigen is unidentified.

From the RT-PCR reads, TCRdb called clonotypes with MiXCR, one entry per CDR3 protein. Among roughly 630,000 distinct CDR3 sequences listed, about 14% were seen once. This receptor was taken from a man aged 50-60 years who received an inactivated influenza vaccine. The sequenced sample was PBMCs from blood, obtained around 15 days before vaccination. The chain employs TRBV7-2 and TRBJ2-3; the match to TRBD2 covers 9 bases. CDR3 DNA sequence: TGTGCCAGCAGCCTCGGGGCGGGAGGGCCCCGCACAGATACGCAGTATTTT. As protein: CASSLGAGGPRTDTQYF.